This is a list of T cell receptor beta chains from one sample in a study of blood T cells in healthy people across ages. From the 5' RACE reads, TCRdb called clonotypes with MiXCR, one entry per CDR3 protein. The data show roughly 800,000 distinct CDR3 sequences, roughly 25% seen once. These same data were also listed under a study on T cells of mothers and their children.

Sequenced: blood. These receptors originate from a boy aged 5-17 years in good health. CDR3s include the opening cysteine and the closing phenylalanine or tryptophan. Clone size is given for some rows only: seen once, a few or many times, or a class if the clone is expanded.

.,TRBV27,CASGKTGEAKNIQYF
.,TRBV25-1,CASSTPQGARSEQYF
few,TRBV7-9,CASSLEVGALLTGNTIYF
.,TRBV7-3,CASSSKLQPTDTQYF
.,TRBV6-5,CASGGRGGTHEQYF
.,TRBV7-8,CASRPGTRDTGELFF
.,TRBV14,CASSQSYQGLGIQYF
few,TRBV20-1,CSARDRGQGAWGPQHF
.,TRBV7-3,CASSSFGGGRETQYF
few,TRBV20-1,CSARPRPTEAFF
few,TRBV12-3/TRBV12-4,CASSFSFEVGQDNEQFF
.,TRBV12-3/TRBV12-4,CASSLGQAPLTQYF
.,TRBV18,CASSPGGTTDTQYF
many,TRBV3-1,CASSQGASSYEQYF
.,TRBV12-3/TRBV12-4,CASRQTGSPSGPQHF
few,TRBV29-1,CSVGRQGATEAFF
few,TRBV7-2,CASNSEGKYTDTQYF
.,TRBV7-3,CASSLNGATDTQYF
many,TRBV12-3/TRBV12-4,CASSFSGGAEQFF
once,TRBV3-1,CASGTSWNTEAFF
once,TRBV3-1,CASSENSGKNIQYF
.,TRBV7-9,CASRRDGTYNEQFF
once,TRBV7-2,CASSMDRVGEQYF
.,TRBV28,CASSSMDRAGRDEQFF
.,TRBV29-1,CSVDGLAAYNEQFF
.,TRBV20-1,CSARGYLAGAYNEQFF
few,TRBV5-1,CASRTGTGHNEKLFF
.,TRBV6-5,CASSSGIIGSGANVLTF
.,TRBV29-1,CSVEDRYTDTQYF
few,TRBV6-5,CASNRGRSAEAFF
.,TRBV6-1,CASCQRSPGNTIYF
.,TRBV27,CASSRPGPPDADTQYF
once,TRBV3-1,CASSHVNEQFF
few,TRBV29-1,CSVLQGYEQYF
.,TRBV18,CASSPPGGIREQYF
.,TRBV5-1,CASSRAGDTDTQYF
few,TRBV5-1,CASAPDRPETQYF
.,TRBV20-1,CSAREASGVYNEQFF
few,TRBV20-1,CSAVSGTGHQPQHF
.,TRBV4-1,CASSQTGAHPFF
.,TRBV27,CASRRTSGGALVSQETQYF
few,TRBV28,CASSPLTGGLGAFF
.,TRBV10-3,CAISEGEDGYTF
few,TRBV7-9,CASSSTINEQFF
.,TRBV9,CASSVDAGPSYEQYF
.,TRBV27,CASSLSDRDYGYTF
.,TRBV4-2,CASSQAGPGVLNTEAFF
few,TRBV27,CASSFTAGNGYTF
.,TRBV28,CASTRRGARQETQYF
few,TRBV12-3/TRBV12-4,CASSLRLVETQYF
.,TRBV5-1,CASRDSYYGYTF
.,TRBV27,CASSLLGFGTVNEKLFF
.,TRBV20-1,CSATLSSGGYNEQFF
few,TRBV7-8,CASSHKGNGPSGANVLTF